Following are 29 T cell receptor beta chains from one sample sequenced in a study of T cell responses to AZD1222 COVID-19 vaccine. TCRdb's copy holds only in-frame clones and misses some; the assay was immunoSEQ multiplex PCR. The table records around 110,000 clones, about 86% of them present only once. The sample consisted of peripheral blood, taken on day 0 of AZD1222 vaccination. These receptors all stem from an adult in good health.

The gene calls are TRBV6-5 and TRBJ1-3; D gene unclear. V dropped 2 bases and J dropped 0 bases, with 5 bases sitting between them. This CDR3 has 14 residues. Looked up from germline, CDR1 is MNHEY and CDR2 is SVGAGI. CDR3 DNA sequence: TGTGCCAGCAGTTACGACAACTCTGGAAACACCATATATTTT. Encoded protein: CASSYDNSGNTIYF.

The chain combines TRBV19 with TRBJ1-1, with TRBD1 identical over 7 bases. The germline CDR1 and CDR2 sequences are LNHDA and SQIVND (reference sequence). The CDR3 has 16 amino acids. With 3 bases clipped from V and 3 bases from J, the junction kept 10 bases outside the gene matches. CDR3 in amino acids: CASSIAVDRVYTEAFF. The CDR3 DNA sequence: TGTGCCAGTAGTATCGCCGTAGACAGGGTGTACACTGAAGCTTTCTTT. Combining the CDR3 with reference TRBV19 and TRBJ1-1 gives the whole variable domain DGGITQSPKYLFRKEGQNVTLSCEQNLNHDAMYWYRQDPGQGLRLIYYSQIVNDFQKGDIAEGYSVSREKKESFPLTVTSAQKNPTAFYLCASSIAVDRVYTEAFFGQGTRLTVV.

The CDR3: CASSPGQGVPYGYTF. The CDR3 region has the DNA TGTGCCAGCAGTCCGGGACAGGGGGTTCCCTATGGCTACACCTTC. J is TRBJ1-2 and V is TRBV28; TRBD1 aligns across 11 bases. This CDR3 comprises 15 residues. V was pared by 5 bases and J by 4 bases, with 6 bases of the junction left unmatched. From germline, CDR1 is MDHEN and CDR2 SYDVKM.

The V and J genes are TRBV7-8 and TRBJ1-1; the D is unclear. The CDR3 covers 15 residues. Germline values: CDR1 SGHVS, CDR2 FQNEAQ. V gave up 5 bases and J gave up 0 bases, with 13 bases separating them. The CDR3 DNA follows: TGTGCCAGCAGCCCGTTGGCCCGGATGAACACTGAAGCTTTCTTT. It yields the protein CASSPLARMNTEAFF.

This clone has just a few counts. The rearrangement links TRBV5-6 to TRBJ2-1; D remains unclear. The V end was cut by 4 bases, the J end by 9 bases, with 8 bases between. Germline V gives CDR1 SGHDT, CDR2 YYEEEE. CDR3 length: 11 amino acids. The CDR3 region has the DNA TGTGCCAGCAGCAACGTCGGTGAGCAGTTCTTC. Its translation is CASSNVGEQFF. Drawing the rest from reference TRBV5-6 and TRBJ2-1, the complete variable domain is DAGVTQSPTHLIKTRGQQVTLRCSPKSGHDTVSWYQQALGQGPQFIFQYYEEEERQRGNFPDRFSGHQFPNYSSELNVNALLLGDSALYLCASSNVGEQFFGPGTRLTVL.

The genes are TRBV5-1 and TRBJ1-5; TRBD1 aligns across 7 bases. The CDR3 runs to 16 residues. Unmatched junction bases numbered 3, after V lost 0 bases and J lost 0 bases. Germline CDR1 is SGHRS and CDR2 is YFSETQ. The CDR3 region is CASSLGGQTSNQPQHF. The CDR3 region has the DNA TGCGCCAGCAGCTTGGGGGGACAGACTAGCAATCAGCCCCAGCATTTT.

In its sample, this clone was seen once. The genes are TRBV4-1 and TRBJ2-7; 15 bases line up with TRBD2. The CDR3 runs to 16 residues. The germline gives CDR1 MGHRA, CDR2 YSYEKL. Trimming took 4 bases from V and 6 from J; bases not matched to a gene: 7. Here the CDR3 reads CASSRVPGLAGGEQYF. The CDR3 DNA reads TGCGCCAGCAGCCGCGTACCGGGACTAGCGGGAGGCGAGCAGTACTTC.

This chain uses TRBV6-4 with TRBJ1-5; a weak D match, TRBD1 (5 bases). Trimming took off 6 bases at V and 4 bases at J, with 10 bases between the two ends. CDR3 length equals 13 residues. The V gene's germline CDR1 is MRHNA and CDR2 SNTAGT. CDR3 nucleotides: TGTGCCAGCAGCGCAGGGTGGAATCAGCCCCAGCATTTT. Its translation: CASSAGWNQPQHF.

The V gene is TRBV10-3, the J gene TRBJ2-5; D gene unclear. CDR1 and CDR2 from the germline V gene are ENHRY and SYGVKD. The CDR3 is 15 residues long. V was pared by 3 bases and J by 1 base, with 12 bases between. For the CDR3, the DNA is TGTGCCATCAGTGAAAGAGTAAGAATCCAAGAGACCCAGTACTTC. Encoded protein: CAISERVRIQETQYF.

This chain uses TRBV2 with TRBJ1-6; D perhaps matches TRBD1 (6 bases). The germline CDR1 and CDR2 sequences are SNHLY and FYNNEI. The CDR3 covers 12 residues. The V end lost 9 bases, the J end lost 11 bases, and 14 bases lay between the germline ends. CDR3 sequence (DNA): TGTGCCAGTGGGCAGGGGAACCCACCCCTCCACTTT. It translates to CASGQGNPPLHF.

In DNA form, the CDR3 reads TGTGCCAGCAGCTTAGCGGGAGGGAATAATCGCTACGAGCAGTACTTC. The encoded protein is CASSLAGGNNRYEQYF. The V and J genes are TRBV7-9 and TRBJ2-7, with 7 bases lining up with TRBD2. This CDR3 contains 16 residues. J was trimmed by 3 bases and V by 0 bases; bases with no gene match: 8. Germline V gene lookup returns CDR1 SEHNR and CDR2 FQNEAQ (reference sequence). Together with reference TRBV7-9 and TRBJ2-7, the CDR3 gives the full variable domain: DTGVSQNPRHKITKRGQNVTFRCDPISEHNRLYWYRQTLGQGPEFLTYFQNEAQLEKSRLLSDRFSAERPKGSFSTLEIQRTEQGDSAMYLCASSLAGGNNRYEQYFGPGTRLTVT.

V and J are TRBV18 and TRBJ1-1; D is undetermined. CDR3 size: 15 residues. Germline V gene data show CDR1 as KGHSH and CDR2 as LQKENI. V was clipped by 0 bases and J by 6 bases, with 14 bases between them. This CDR3 reads CASSPPSVEASEAFF. CDR3 DNA sequence: TGTGCCAGCTCACCACCCTCCGTAGAGGCTTCTGAAGCTTTCTTT.

This clone showed up just a few times. The CDR3: CASSHRGSEAFF. CDR3 nucleotides: TGTGCCAGCAGTCATCGAGGTTCTGAAGCTTTCTTT. The rearrangement links TRBV11-3 to TRBJ1-1; no reliable D call. Germline V gene lookup returns CDR1 SGHNT and CDR2 YENEEA. Trimming stripped 6 bases from V and 6 bases from J, with 11 bases between. The CDR3 sequence is 12 residues long.

The J gene is TRBJ1-1, the V gene TRBV28; the D gene is possibly TRBD1 (5 bases). The V end lost 10 bases, the J end lost 4 bases, and 19 bases lay between the germline ends. The CDR3 length is 14 residues. Looked up from germline, CDR1 is MDHEN and CDR2 is SYDVKM. The CDR3 DNA reads TGTGCCACCCAGAATCAGGGTCTGCCCACTGAAGCTTTCTTT. Translation: CATQNQGLPTEAFF.

The V call is TRBV28, the J call TRBJ1-6; no reliable D call. V lost 6 bases and J 5 bases, leaving 11 bases between the germline ends. Germline loops: CDR1 MDHEN, CDR2 SYDVKM. This CDR3 has 14 amino acids. In DNA form, the CDR3 reads TGTGCCAGCAGCCGGACGGAGAATAATTCACCCCTCCACTTT. Encoded protein: CASSRTENNSPLHF.

V gene TRBV6-2 or TRBV6-3 combines with J gene TRBJ1-3; D possibly corresponds to TRBD1 (5 bases). V gave up 6 bases and J gave up 2 bases, with 11 bases separating them. Germline assignment: CDR1 MNHEY and CDR2 SVGEGT. The CDR3 has 14 residues. The CDR3 here is CASSIWGTGNTIYF. CDR3 nucleotides: TGTGCCAGCAGCATCTGGGGGACTGGAAACACCATATATTTT.

The V and J genes are TRBV7-2 and TRBJ1-5, with a possible D match to TRBD1 (5 bases). This CDR3 region has 13 residues. Looked up from germline, CDR1 is SGHTA and CDR2 is FQGNSA. V was shortened by 6 bases and J by 3 bases, with 9 bases between the two germline ends. The CDR3 loop reads CASSQDNNQPQHF. The CDR3 DNA is TGTGCCAGCAGTCAGGACAACAATCAGCCCCAGCATTTT. The whole variable domain, remainder taken from reference TRBV7-2 and TRBJ1-5, is GAGVSQSPSNKVTEKGKDVELRCDPISGHTALYWYRQSLGQGLEFLIYFQGNSAPDKSGLPSDRFSAERTGGSVSTLTIQRTQQEDSAVYLCASSQDNNQPQHFGDGTRLSIL.

The chain joins TRBV25-1 to TRBJ1-1; D is undetermined. Deletions cut 4 bases from V and 5 bases from J, with 8 bases between. CDR3 length: 12 residues. The germline V gene has CDR1 MGHDK and CDR2 SYGVNS. The CDR3 nucleotides are TGTGCCAGCAGTGGTCCCGGGACTGAAGCTTTCTTT. Translated: CASSGPGTEAFF.

The rearrangement joins TRBV6-5 to TRBJ1-1, with 7 bases aligning to TRBD1. The CDR3 totals 13 residues. In germline, CDR1 is MNHEY, CDR2 SVGAGI. V trimming: 7 bases; J trimming: 4 bases; junction bases outside the gene matches: 6. The CDR3 is CASIKTGLTEAFF. The CDR3 DNA sequence: TGTGCCAGCATTAAGACAGGGCTCACTGAAGCTTTCTTT.

V is TRBV5-4 and J is TRBJ1-4; the D is unclear. Germline loops: CDR1 SGHNT, CDR2 YYREEE (reference sequence). CDR3 length: 12 amino acids. V lost 0 bases to trimming and J lost 6 bases, with 3 bases between them. CDR3 nucleotides: TGTGCCAGCAGCTTGGAGGATGAAAAACTGTTTTTT. This gives the protein CASSLEDEKLFF.

This clone was detected a few times. The rearrangement joins TRBV19 to TRBJ2-1; TRBD2 matches 9 bases. The V and J ends lost 3 bases and 7 bases, in that order; junction bases with no gene match: 13. From germline, CDR1 is LNHDA and CDR2 SQIVND (reference sequence). The CDR3 spans 17 residues. Here the CDR3 DNA reads TGTGCCAGTAGTATCCCACCATCAGCGGGGGGCTGGAATGAGCAGTTCTTC. Translated: CASSIPPSAGGWNEQFF.

The rearrangement uses TRBV18 and TRBJ2-5, with 7 bases identical to TRBD1. The CDR3 consists of 14 residues. Germline CDR1 is KGHSH and CDR2 is LQKENI. V dropped 3 bases and J dropped 3; count of bases not matched to a gene: 4. CDR3 sequence reads: CASSPPGTEETQYF. In nucleotides, the CDR3 is TGTGCCAGCTCACCTCCCGGGACAGAAGAGACCCAGTACTTC.

V and J are TRBV2 and TRBJ2-1, with D unclear. Germline V gene data show CDR1 as SNHLY and CDR2 as FYNNEI. The length of the CDR3 is 14 residues. The V end was cut by 7 bases, the J end by 8 bases, with 18 bases between. For the CDR3, the DNA is TGTGCCAGCATCGCGGACGGTTCCAAGGATGAGCAGTTCTTC. This sequence encodes CASIADGSKDEQFF.

CDR3 nucleotide sequence: TGTGCCAGCAGCCTTAGGCCCTTTGGGGGCAATGAGCAGTTCTTC. Its translation is CASSLRPFGGNEQFF. The chain uses TRBV28 and TRBJ2-1; either TRBD1 or TRBD2 may supply D (5 bases each). V was trimmed by 6 bases and J by 6 bases, leaving 18 bases between them. Germline-derived CDR1 and CDR2 are MDHEN and SYDVKM. CDR3 size: 15 residues.

The chain couples TRBV7-9 to TRBJ2-7; 9 nucleotides agree with TRBD2. V trimming: 1 base; J trimming: 5 bases; junction bases outside the gene matches: 3. Germline V gene lookup returns CDR1 SEHNR and CDR2 FQNEAQ (reference sequence). The CDR3 spans 14 residues. The CDR3 region has the DNA TGTGCCAGCAGCTTAGGCATAGCGGGAGACGAGCAGTACTTC. The encoded protein is CASSLGIAGDEQYF.

The CDR3 DNA follows: TGTGCCAGCAGCTTAGACGGACAGCCGAACACTGAAGCTTTCTTT. Its protein is CASSLDGQPNTEAFF. This chain connects TRBV7-8 to TRBJ1-1, with D perhaps matching TRBD1 (6 bases). The CDR3 has 15 residues. The V and J ends lost 1 base and 1 base respectively, with 10 bases between them. Germline V gene lookup returns CDR1 SGHVS and CDR2 FQNEAQ.

J is TRBJ1-6 and V is TRBV7-9; D is possibly TRBD1 (6 bases). Per germline, CDR1 SEHNR and CDR2 FQNEAQ (reference sequence). Trimming took 4 bases from V and 9 from J, leaving 16 bases between them. CDR3 length: 15 amino acids. The CDR3 loop is CASSSAGTLISPLHF. The CDR3 nucleotides read TGTGCCAGCAGCTCGGCCGGGACACTTATTTCACCCCTCCACTTT.

The chain links TRBV7-2 to TRBJ1-5; unclear D gene. V lost 6 bases, J lost 3 bases, and 12 bases lay in between. Germline V gives CDR1 SGHTA, CDR2 FQGNSA. The CDR3 covers 14 residues. The CDR3 sequence: CASSPGFINQPQHF. In DNA, the CDR3 is TGTGCCAGCAGTCCGGGTTTCATCAATCAGCCCCAGCATTTT.

This clone was seen only a few times. This sequence joins TRBV7-3 and TRBJ2-1; D is unclear. Germline CDR1 SGHTA, CDR2 FQGTGA. The ends were cut back, 1 base at V and 8 bases at J, with 9 bases in the middle. This CDR3 is built from 13 residues. The CDR3 loop reads CASSLRRGDEQFF. Here the CDR3 DNA reads TGTGCCAGCAGCTTAAGGCGTGGAGATGAGCAGTTCTTC.